Included here is one TCR beta chain sequence, with context. Its binding antigen is unknown. Per-nucleotide qualities are absent, and no much larger clonotype sits a single base away. The CDR3 regions of human TCRbeta chains were analyzed by immunosequencing. As for the authors' bioinformatics: Repertoire TCRs were matched against a reference library of SARS-CoV-2-specific TCRs generated with the MIRA antigen-specificity platform. Breadth meant the fraction of unique TCRs that were SARS-CoV-2-associated, whereas depth meant the fraction of total T cells that were SARS-CoV-2-associated. Using the MIRA data, every spike-specific TCR was mapped to the spike region that the TCR reacted to and assigned to either a CD4 or a CD8 class. Log10-transformed breadth and depth values were compared by one-way ANOVA with Sidak's multiple comparisons tests. This immuneACCESS table, as held by TCRdb, lists in-frame sequences with V and J called but not all clones. Of the missing ones, under half trace to an unresolved V gene in checked studies; the others have no known cause. V and J calls and clone size come straight from that table; D and trimming were deduced from the DNA. For this sample the table gives approximately 43,000 clones, of which approximately 88% were detected only once. The ten most abundant clones make up around 25% of the sample.

Via the germline V gene, CDR1 is SGHAT and CDR2 FQNNGV. The CDR3 goes from the cysteine to the phenylalanine over 15 residues. The CDR3 DNA has 45 bases and is translated from base 1. At the junction V is shortened by 5 bases and J by 1 base, with 12 bases in between. In the paper's terms, the time point label means: about 28 days (+/-7) after the second vaccine dose. AZD1222 recipients given second doses at about 4 weeks or at about 12 weeks were pooled, since spike-specific TCR depth and breadth were not found to differ between the two schedules. Samples from vaccinated people were obtained from the UK trials COV001 and COV002, which included a single-blind randomized controlled phase 2/3 trial of AZD1222 (ChAdOx1 nCoV-19) in healthy adults. For TCRbeta chain sequencing, PBMC samples were collected from trial participants at day 0 and at day 28 after the second dose. This sample was included in a study of T cell responses to AZD1222 COVID-19 vaccine (dated by TCRdb to the early 2020s). Notes on the research overall: A total of about 230 trial participants underwent TCR sequencing, of whom 207 received two doses of AZD1222 and some 25 received two doses of the MenACWY control vaccine. Trial participants were enrolled into age subgroups of 18-55, 56-69 and 70-plus years, which contained about 150, 28 and 57 TCR-sequenced participants, respectively.

General study outcomes and caveats: A significant rise in spike-specific TCR breadth and depth was observed after two AZD1222 doses relative to day 0 and relative to MenACWY recipients. In the small 56-69-year group, the increase in depth fell short of significance, most likely because of low power. Because no day 14 peak-response samples were available, the repertoires could be characterized only after the peak T cell response. Participants were mostly white British, with more females than males. The authors suggested clonal diversity may have been underestimated. Vaccine-associated CD4 TCRs spanned the whole spike protein, with dominant responses in regions 160-218 and 743-854. Conclusions about previously exposed vaccinees were limited because only six AZD1222 recipients were SARS-CoV-2 seropositive at baseline. Reportedly, close to half of the unique spike-specific TCRs recognized epitopes lying outside the regions that are mutated in the B.1.351 and B.1.1.7 variants.

This sequence originates from an adult who received the AZD1222 COVID-19 vaccine. Here the sequenced sample was peripheral blood, taken 28 days after the second AZD1222 dose. Here the chain combines TRBV11-2 and TRBJ2-1; the best D guess is TRBD2, with 6 bases matching. The nucleotide sequence is TGTGCCAGCAGCGTCTCGGAGGGGTCCTACAATGAGCAGTTCTTC. This sequence encodes CASSVSEGSYNEQFF. Outside the CDR3, residues come from the reference TRBV11-2 and TRBJ2-1 proteins, so the full variable domain is: EAGVAQSPRYKIIEKRQSVAFWCNPISGHATLYWYQQILGQGPKLLIQFQNNGVVDDSQLPKDRFSAERLKGVDSTLKIQPAKLEDSAVYLCASSVSEGSYNEQFFGPGTRLTVL.